These 12 T cell receptor beta chains were sequenced from one sample in a study of T cells in Graves' hyperthyroidism and ophthalmopathy. The source material, RNA transcripts, was used to amplify TCR beta CDR3 regions. TCR CDR3 regions were first amplified by RT-PCR with HTBI primers. TCRdb reanalysed the multiplex PCR reads using MiXCR and keeps one entry per CDR3 protein. Of over 350,000 distinct CDR3 sequences listed, over 12% were seen once; the top ten hold 25% to 30%. The sequencing sample was made of blood. Every receptor here comes from a man in his fifties or sixties with Graves' ophthalmopathy.

This clonotype was detected ten times or more. V gene TRBV11-3 combines with J gene TRBJ1-3, with D possibly being TRBD1 (5 bases). Trimming stripped 2 bases from V and 2 bases from J, with 7 bases between. The CDR3 has 14 amino acids. From germline, CDR1 is SGHNT and CDR2 YENEEA. Here the CDR3 DNA reads TGTGCCAGCAGCTTATCGACAGCTGGAAACACCATATATTTT. Translated: CASSLSTAGNTIYF.

The table lists this clonotype with a few counts. The chain combines TRBV12-3 or TRBV12-4 with TRBJ2-7; TRBD2 matches at 10 bases. The CDR3 extends over 14 amino acids. With 6 bases clipped from V and 3 bases from J, the junction kept 5 bases outside the gene matches. CDR3 amino acids: CASRSSGRSYEQYF. As DNA, the CDR3 is TGTGCCAGCAGATCTAGCGGGAGAAGCTACGAGCAGTACTTC.

V usage is TRBV6-5 and J usage is TRBJ1-5; the D is unclear. Germline V CDR1 and CDR2: MNHEY, SVGAGI. This CDR3 comprises 15 residues. Trimming stripped 6 bases from V and 0 bases from J, with 12 bases between. The chain's CDR3 is CASRFQEYSNQPQHF. In nucleotides, the CDR3 is TGTGCCAGCAGATTTCAGGAATATAGCAATCAGCCCCAGCATTTT.

This clonotype was seen at least ten times. This chain joins TRBV29-1 and TRBJ2-1; TRBD2 might be the D (6 bases). Germline-derived CDR1 and CDR2 are SQVTM and ANQGSEA. V lost 5 bases, J lost 3 bases, and 14 bases lay in between. The CDR3 extends over 14 amino acids. CDR3 loop: CSVSTGGVYNEQFF. The CDR3 DNA sequence: TGCAGCGTTAGCACCGGGGGAGTCTACAATGAGCAGTTCTTC.

This clonotype has more than one count but fewer than ten. This chain connects TRBV19 to TRBJ2-1; D is perhaps TRBD1 (5 bases). Germline CDR1 and CDR2: LNHDA and SQIVND (reference sequence). V lost 5 bases and J lost 6, with 14 bases in between. The CDR3 length is 14 residues. CDR3 nucleotide sequence: TGTGCCAGTAGTGTCAGGTGGGGCTCCAATGAGCAGTTCTTC. Translating gives CASSVRWGSNEQFF.

This clonotype was seen ten or more times. The chain has TRBV11-3 and TRBJ2-3; tentative D call: TRBD1 (5 bases). Trimming took off 5 bases at V and 2 bases at J, with 20 bases between the two ends. Germline values: CDR1 SGHNT, CDR2 YENEEA. CDR3 length equals 17 residues. The CDR3 DNA is TGTGCCAGCAGCCCCGGGTTGGGGCCACAAAACACAGATACGCAGTATTTT. Translating gives CASSPGLGPQNTDTQYF.

This clonotype was counted at least ten times. J is TRBJ2-3 and V is TRBV12-3 or TRBV12-4; D remains ambiguous. Trimming stripped 9 bases from V and 2 bases from J, with 21 bases between. CDR3 length: 16 amino acids. The CDR3: CASNQHAFSYTDTQYF. The CDR3, as DNA: TGTGCCAGTAACCAGCATGCCTTTTCATACACAGATACGCAGTATTTT.

On this clonotype: One base away lies a much larger clone, so this may be a sequencing read error. The chain couples TRBV7-6 to TRBJ2-1; TRBD2 aligns across 8 bases. The J segment lost 6 bases and the V segment lost 5 bases, leaving 15 bases of the junction unmatched. CDR1 is SGHVS, CDR2 FNYEAQ, per germline. This CDR3 region has 17 residues. Here the CDR3 reads CASSPRGGSGPGNEQFF. The CDR3 DNA reads TGTGCCAGCAGCCCCCGGGGGGGGAGTGGGCCTGGCAATGAGCAGTTCTTC.

This clonotype was seen a handful of times. This sequence joins TRBV19 and TRBJ1-5; 10 bases are shared with TRBD1. Germline values: CDR1 LNHDA, CDR2 SQIVND (reference sequence). The CDR3 is 15 amino acids. V gave up 6 bases and J gave up 7 bases; unmatched junction bases: 9. DNA of the CDR3: TGTGCCAGTAGCGAGACAGGGGGCGCGAGGCAGCCCCAGCATTTT. Amino acid sequence: CASSETGGARQPQHF.

The chain recombines TRBV29-1 with TRBJ2-2, with no clear D. There are 10 residues in the CDR3. V lost 3 bases and J 6 bases, leaving 2 bases between the germline ends. CDR1 and CDR2 (germline): SQVTM, ANQGSEA. This CDR3 is CSVDSGELFF. The DNA of the CDR3 is TGCAGCGTTGATTCCGGGGAGCTGTTTTTT.

The gene calls are TRBV10-1 and TRBJ2-7; 7 positions match TRBD1. Per the germline V gene, CDR1 is WNHNN and CDR2 is SYGVQD (reference sequence). The CDR3 has 15 residues. After removal of 4 bases from V and 2 bases from J, the junction contained 8 bases not matched to a gene. The CDR3 coding sequence is TGCGCCAGCAGTGCGGTTCCCGGGACAGCCTACGAGCAGTACTTC. Translation gives CASSAVPGTAYEQYF.

The chain has TRBV20-1 and TRBJ2-7; 9 nucleotides match TRBD2. Trimming took 0 bases from V and 2 from J; bases not matched to a gene: 5. Looked up from germline, CDR1 is DFQATT and CDR2 is SNEGSKA (reference sequence). CDR3 length equals 15 residues. The DNA for the CDR3 is TGCAGTGCTAGAGATAGGCGCGGGAGGGCCTACGAGCAGTACTTC. Amino acids: CSARDRRGRAYEQYF.